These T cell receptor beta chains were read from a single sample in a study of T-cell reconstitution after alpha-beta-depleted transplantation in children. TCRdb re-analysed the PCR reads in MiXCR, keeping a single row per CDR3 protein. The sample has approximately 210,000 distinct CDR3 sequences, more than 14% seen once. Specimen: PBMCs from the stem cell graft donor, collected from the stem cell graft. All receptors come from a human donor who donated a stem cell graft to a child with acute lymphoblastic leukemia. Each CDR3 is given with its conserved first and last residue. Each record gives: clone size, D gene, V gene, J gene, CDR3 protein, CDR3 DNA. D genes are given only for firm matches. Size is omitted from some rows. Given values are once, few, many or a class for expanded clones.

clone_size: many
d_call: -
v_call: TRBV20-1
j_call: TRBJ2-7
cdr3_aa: CSARDNAYGYEQYF
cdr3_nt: TGCAGTGCTAGAGATAATGCTTATGGGTACGAGCAGTACTTC

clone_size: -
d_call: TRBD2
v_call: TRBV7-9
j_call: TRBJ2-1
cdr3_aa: CASSRGLASLDLQHNEQFF
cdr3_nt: TGTGCCAGCAGCCGGGGACTAGCTTCTCTCGATTTACAACACAATGAGCAGTTCTTC

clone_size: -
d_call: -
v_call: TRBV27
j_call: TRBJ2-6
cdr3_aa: CASSLSVRADGANVLTF
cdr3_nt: TGTGCCAGCAGTTTATCGGTTCGGGCAGATGGGGCCAACGTCCTGACTTTC

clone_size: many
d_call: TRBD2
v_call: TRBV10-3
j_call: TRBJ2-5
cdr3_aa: CAISEAVAGVGETQYF
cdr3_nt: TGTGCCATCAGTGAGGCGGTAGCGGGAGTAGGAGAGACCCAGTACTTC

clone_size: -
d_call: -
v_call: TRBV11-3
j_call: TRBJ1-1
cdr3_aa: CASSFNTGWAFF
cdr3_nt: TGTGCCAGCAGCTTCAACACAGGGTGGGCTTTCTTT

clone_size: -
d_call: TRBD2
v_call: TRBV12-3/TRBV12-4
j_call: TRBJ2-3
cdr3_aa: CASNPGVAGGSDTQYF
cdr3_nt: TGTGCCAGCAACCCTGGTGTAGCGGGAGGTTCGGATACGCAGTATTTT

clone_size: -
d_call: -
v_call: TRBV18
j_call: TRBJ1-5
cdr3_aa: CASSPEYNQPQHF
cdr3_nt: TGTGCCAGCTCACCGGAGTACAATCAGCCCCAGCATTTT

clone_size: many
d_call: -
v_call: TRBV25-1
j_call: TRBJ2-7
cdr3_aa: CASSGTPGAPAEQYF
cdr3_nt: TGTGCCAGCAGTGGTACGCCCGGGGCCCCCGCCGAGCAGTACTTC

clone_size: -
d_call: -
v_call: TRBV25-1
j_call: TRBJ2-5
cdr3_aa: CASGPDLRETQYF
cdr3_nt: TGTGCCAGCGGCCCCGACCTCCGAGAGACCCAGTACTTC

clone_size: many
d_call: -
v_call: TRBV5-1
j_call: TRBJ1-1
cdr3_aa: CASSPTEVNTEAFF
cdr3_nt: TGCGCCAGCAGCCCGACAGAGGTCAACACTGAAGCTTTCTTT

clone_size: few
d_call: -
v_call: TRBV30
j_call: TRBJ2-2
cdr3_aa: CAWSFQLAGELFF
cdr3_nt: TGTGCTTGGAGTTTCCAACTGGCCGGGGAGCTGTTTTTT

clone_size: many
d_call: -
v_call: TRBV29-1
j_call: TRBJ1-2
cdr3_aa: CSVEDSPTLHGYTF
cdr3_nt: TGCAGCGTTGAAGATTCGCCCACCCTTCATGGCTACACCTTC

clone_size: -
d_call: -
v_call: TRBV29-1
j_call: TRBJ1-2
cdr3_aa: CSVGRSLGYGYTF
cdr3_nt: TGCAGCGTTGGCCGCTCATTGGGCTATGGCTACACCTTC

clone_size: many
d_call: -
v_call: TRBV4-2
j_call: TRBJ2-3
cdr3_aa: CASSQPRDFSTDTQYF
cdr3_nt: TGTGCCAGCAGCCAACCCCGGGATTTCAGCACAGATACGCAGTATTTT

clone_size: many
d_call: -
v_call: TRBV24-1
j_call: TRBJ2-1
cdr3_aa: CATSDYSGTPNNEQFF
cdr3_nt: TGTGCCACCAGTGATTACTCCGGGACTCCCAACAATGAGCAGTTCTTC

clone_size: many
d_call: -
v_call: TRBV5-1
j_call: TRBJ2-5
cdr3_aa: CASSADAGHQTQYF
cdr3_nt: TGCGCCAGCAGCGCGGACGCGGGGCATCAGACCCAGTACTTC

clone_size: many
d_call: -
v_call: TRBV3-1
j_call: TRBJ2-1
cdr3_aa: CASSQVRDSNNEQFF
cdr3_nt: TGTGCCAGCAGCCAAGTCCGGGACTCTAACAATGAGCAGTTCTTC

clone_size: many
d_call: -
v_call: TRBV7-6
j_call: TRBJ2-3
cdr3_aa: CASSLRGSSTDTQYF
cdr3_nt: TGTGCCAGCAGCTTAAGGGGTTCTAGCACAGATACGCAGTATTTT

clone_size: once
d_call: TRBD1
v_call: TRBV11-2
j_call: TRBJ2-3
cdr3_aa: CASSRDRGADTQYF
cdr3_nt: TGTGCCAGCAGTCGGGACAGGGGCGCAGATACGCAGTATTTT

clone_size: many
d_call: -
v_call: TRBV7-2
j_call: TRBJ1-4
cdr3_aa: CASSSDQGSNEKLFF
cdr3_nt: TGTGCCAGCAGCTCAGATCAAGGATCAAATGAAAAACTGTTTTTT

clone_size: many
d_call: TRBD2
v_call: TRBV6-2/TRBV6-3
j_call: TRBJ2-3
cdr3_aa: CASSYLAGPDTQYF
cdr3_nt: TGTGCCAGCAGTTATTTAGCGGGACCGGATACGCAGTATTTT

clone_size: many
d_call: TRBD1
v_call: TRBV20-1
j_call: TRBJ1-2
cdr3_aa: CSIWEGAGGYTF
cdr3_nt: TGCAGTATTTGGGAGGGGGCGGGTGGCTACACCTTC

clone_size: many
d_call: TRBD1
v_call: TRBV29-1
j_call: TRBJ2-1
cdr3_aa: CSVGGQGGNEQFF
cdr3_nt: TGCAGCGTTGGGGGACAGGGGGGCAATGAGCAGTTCTTC